This TCR beta chain was sequenced for a study of sequential checkpoint blockade in melanoma (dated by TCRdb to about 2019). About the investigation overall: Patients were randomized 1:1 to first-line nivolumab followed by ipilimumab (arm A) or ipilimumab followed by nivolumab (arm B). Maintenance nivolumab came after both trial sequences.

About this clone itself: Its antigen target is currently unknown. Per-base qualities were not stored, and no clone one base away is much larger.

TCRbeta CDR3 regions were immunosequenced from genomic DNA with the immunoSEQ Assay. Before high-throughput sequencing, genomic DNA was amplified using bias-controlled multiplex PCR. On the study's bioinformatics: To quantify the absolute abundance of each unique TCRbeta CDR3 region, the sequences were collapsed and filtered. Clonality, defined as 1 minus Pielou's evenness, was calculated using only productive rearrangements. A previously published method was used to identify clones whose frequencies were significantly greater in on-treatment samples than in baseline samples. TCRdb mirrors the immuneACCESS table, restricted to in-frame sequences. Some clones are absent from its copies; in checked studies, under half trace to an unresolved V gene, and the reason for the others is unknown. Clone size and the V and J calls come from that table; the DNA yielded D and trimming. The sample has approximately 10,000 clones on record, less than 85% of them singletons. The top ten hold roughly 50% of the sample.

The treatment or condition tag for this specimen amounts to: randomized to nivolumab then ipilimumab (arm A) or the reverse (arm B). None of the patients in the trial had previously been given DNA-damaging chemotherapy. A FACS Aria II flow cytometer was used to sort live CD3+CD8+ cells that were negative for CD19 and CD56 from thawed PBMCs. CheckMate 064, a randomized, open-label phase II trial of sequential checkpoint blockade, was the source of the samples, all of which came from patients with melanoma. Peripheral blood mononuclear cells were collected by leukapheresis, purified using Ficoll-Paque, and frozen in human serum containing roughly 9.4% DMSO. Right after sorting, the blood CD3+CD8+ cells were verified to be >95% pure, and DNA extraction followed. The germline V gene yields SGHDT for CDR1 and YYEEEE for CDR2. Between the V and J ends, shortened by 4 bases and 2 bases respectively, the junction contains 16 bases. The CDR3 runs 15 residues from the cysteine to the phenylalanine. CDR3 DNA only is kept here, 45 bases in frame from base 1.

Study-level results and caveats: The response-prediction model combining TCR metrics and mutation burden needs validation in larger, independent patient cohorts.

Sequenced here: CD8+ T cells sorted from blood (inferred from file names), sampled from a patient given nivolumab and ipilimumab in sequence. Recombination connected TRBV5-6 to TRBJ2-7; 6 matching bases give a weak D call of TRBD1. The receptor was derived from a human donor with melanoma. The CDR3 is CASSPAQGPAYEQYF. The nucleotide sequence reads TGTGCCAGCAGCCCCGCGCAGGGGCCGGCCTACGAGCAGTACTTC.